This T cell receptor beta chain was retrieved from a study of identical twins. Findings and caveats of the study: Beta clonotypes that were abundant in cord blood contained fewer insertions, a pattern absent from memory repertoires. Recombination models fit unrelated individuals' TCR alpha sharing but underestimated twins'. Beta out-of-frame sequences displayed a weaker excess of sharing between twins.

Comments on this clonotype: Its antigen is still unknown.

V lost 5 bases and J lost 6; bases outside the gene matches: 7. This CDR3 contains 14 residues. With template switching, a universal primer site was added, and the cDNA carried unique molecular identifiers. TCRdb analysed the 5' RACE reads with MiXCR anew, one entry per CDR3 protein. The table includes approximately 1.8 million distinct CDR3 sequences, about 32% detected once. The sequenced sample consisted of cord blood. The chain recombines TRBV12-3 or TRBV12-4 with TRBJ1-1, with 9 bases that match TRBD1. The origin of this receptor is a newborn girl in good health. The CDR3 DNA is TGTGCCAGCAGTCCGGGACAGGGTCGCGCTGAAGCTTTCTTT. Translation: CASSPGQGRAEAFF.